The rows below give T cell receptor beta chains drawn from one sample of a study of post-analysis software for immune sequencing data. TCRdb analysed the PCR reads with MiXCR anew, one entry per CDR3 protein. The sample lists hundreds of thousands of distinct CDR3 sequences; 35% to 40% were seen once. The sequenced sample consisted of blood. These receptors came from a girl aged 10 to 17 with multiple sclerosis. CDR3s include the opening cysteine and the closing phenylalanine or tryptophan. A D gene is named only where the DNA matches it firmly. Clone size is stated in some rows and not others, as once, few, many or a class when expanded.

TGTGCCAGCAGTTTATCGCATCAGCCCCAGCATTTT	CASSLSHQPQHF	-	12	TRBV12-3/TRBV12-4	-	TRBJ1-5
TGCAGCGTTGCCCCAAAGGGCGGGACAAGCGGCTACACCTTC	CSVAPKGGTSGYTF	-	14	TRBV29-1	-	TRBJ1-2
TGTGCCAGCAGCTCGTCCGTTGGGTCCCTCCACTTT	CASSSSVGSLHF	-	12	TRBV7-2	-	TRBJ1-6
TGTGCCAGCAGCATACGTGGCGTGTCAGATACGCAGTATTTT	CASSIRGVSDTQYF	-	14	TRBV7-9	-	TRBJ2-3
TGCGCCAGCAGCTCGTCCCGGGGCGCCGCAAACCAAGAGACCCAGTACTTC	CASSSSRGAANQETQYF	many	17	TRBV5-1	-	TRBJ2-5
TGTGCCAGCAGTTACTTAACCGGGACAGCTTTACACTATGGCTACACCTTC	CASSYLTGTALHYGYTF	many	17	TRBV6-5	TRBD1	TRBJ1-2
TGTGCCACCAGTGACCCCGGGACAGGGGGCGGCTCCTACAATGAGCAGTTCTTC	CATSDPGTGGGSYNEQFF	many	18	TRBV24-1	TRBD1	TRBJ2-1
TGTGCCAGCAGTCAAATATCAGGGGGGCAGGAGCCCCAGCATTTT	CASSQISGGQEPQHF	-	15	TRBV12-3/TRBV12-4	TRBD1	TRBJ1-5
TGTGCCAGCAGTCCCTATAGCGGGGGGGCCTCAGATACGCAGTATTTT	CASSPYSGGASDTQYF	-	16	TRBV12-3/TRBV12-4	TRBD2	TRBJ2-3
TGTGCCAGCAGACAGGGTGTCAATAATTCACCCCTCCACTTT	CASRQGVNNSPLHF	many	14	TRBV3-1	-	TRBJ1-6
TGCAGTGCCAGGACAGGGGGCGACTATGGCTACACCTTC	CSARTGGDYGYTF	-	13	TRBV20-1	TRBD1	TRBJ1-2
TGCGCCAGCAGAAAGGGGGCGGACACTAAAGCTTTCTTT	CASRKGADTKAFF	once	13	TRBV5-1	TRBD1	TRBJ1-1
TGTGCCAGCAGCTCATTTTGGGGCTATGGCTACACCTTC	CASSSFWGYGYTF	-	13	TRBV7-9	-	TRBJ1-2
TGCGCCAGCAGCCAAGACGGAAGCACAGATACGCAGTATTTT	CASSQDGSTDTQYF	once	14	TRBV4-3	-	TRBJ2-3
TGTGCCAGCAGGGAAATAGGACTAGCGGGGAGTTACGAGCAGTACTTC	CASREIGLAGSYEQYF	many	16	TRBV6-1	TRBD2	TRBJ2-7
TGCAGTGCTGTCCCCTTACAACTACGAGAGACCCAGTACTTC	CSAVPLQLRETQYF	many	14	TRBV20-1	-	TRBJ2-5
TGCAGCGTTGAGCCGGGCGGCGAGACCCAGTACTTC	CSVEPGGETQYF	many	12	TRBV29-1	-	TRBJ2-5
TGTGCCAGTAGTAGAGGACAGGGGGCGAATGAGCAGTTCTTC	CASSRGQGANEQFF	-	14	TRBV19	TRBD1	TRBJ2-1
TGTGCCAGCAGCTTAAAAATAGAGAGGTACAATGAGCAGTTCTTC	CASSLKIERYNEQFF	-	15	TRBV7-9	-	TRBJ2-1
TGCGCCAGCTCTTCCCCCGTGGCGATTGAGCAGTTCTTC	CASSSPVAIEQFF	-	13	TRBV5-1	-	TRBJ2-1
TGTGCCAGCTCTTCCGGTGCGGCCCTCGGGGGTGAAAAACTGTTTTTT	CASSSGAALGGEKLFF	many	16	TRBV9	-	TRBJ1-4
TGTGCCAGCAGTCTTAGAAGAGGGGAGAACACTGAAGCTTTCTTT	CASSLRRGENTEAFF	-	15	TRBV11-2	-	TRBJ1-1
TGCAGCGTTGCTAGCGACATACCGGGGGACACTAAAGCTTTCTTT	CSVASDIPGDTKAFF	-	15	TRBV29-1	-	TRBJ1-1
TGCAGTGCTAGAGATCCAGGAGGGCGGAGCAATCAGCCCCAGCATTTT	CSARDPGGRSNQPQHF	once	16	TRBV20-1	-	TRBJ1-5
TGTGCCAGCAGCCAAGACCCTCCCCGACCCCAGCATTTT	CASSQDPPRPQHF	many	13	TRBV3-1	-	TRBJ1-5
TGTGCCAGCAGCTTAGTCGGGGCCCGAGGCAATCAGCCCCAGCATTTT	CASSLVGARGNQPQHF	few	16	TRBV7-2	-	TRBJ1-5
TGCAGTGCAAGACGGGGGGGTATCACCGGGGAGCTGTTTTTT	CSARRGGITGELFF	many	14	TRBV20-1	TRBD2	TRBJ2-2
TGTGCCAGCAGCTATCAAAGGGGGGGGTCTAACTATGGCTACACCTTC	CASSYQRGGSNYGYTF	once	16	TRBV28	-	TRBJ1-2
TGTGCCAGCAGTCCGGGACGGCCCACGGAAAAACTGTTTTTT	CASSPGRPTEKLFF	many	14	TRBV12-3/TRBV12-4	-	TRBJ1-4
TGCGCCAGCAGCCCCCAAGGGACAATCCTCTACAATGAGCAGTTCTTC	CASSPQGTILYNEQFF	few	16	TRBV4-1	-	TRBJ2-1
TGTGCCAGCAGTTTCGGTCAGGGAGGCAATGAGCAGTTCTTC	CASSFGQGGNEQFF	-	14	TRBV12-3/TRBV12-4	-	TRBJ2-1
TGCAGTGCTAGACGTCAGGGGCCACTCCAAGAGACCCAGTACTTC	CSARRQGPLQETQYF	few	15	TRBV20-1	-	TRBJ2-5
TGCAGTGCTAGCAGAGGCGGCGGCTACACCTTC	CSASRGGGYTF	-	11	TRBV20-1	-	TRBJ1-2
TGCGCCAGCAGCCCAGGGACTAGCGGGATTAGTTGGGAGACCCAGTACTTC	CASSPGTSGISWETQYF	-	17	TRBV5-1	TRBD2	TRBJ2-5
TGCGCCAGCAGCTTGGACAGGGGTGAAAAACTGTTTTTT	CASSLDRGEKLFF	-	13	TRBV5-1	TRBD1	TRBJ1-4
TGCAGCGTTGCGTCCAGGGGCTCTGGGGCCAACGTCCTGACTTTC	CSVASRGSGANVLTF	many	15	TRBV29-1	-	TRBJ2-6
TGTGCCAGCAGCTTTGTACGGCCAAACACTGAAGTTTTCTTT	CASSFVRPNTEVFF	-	14	TRBV7-2	-	TRBJ1-1
TGTGCCAGCAGCGTAGCTTGGAGCGGGAGTAATGAGCAGTTCTTC	CASSVAWSGSNEQFF	-	15	TRBV9	TRBD2	TRBJ2-1
TGTGCCAGCAGCCGTCCCGGGGTTAGCTATGGCTACACCTTC	CASSRPGVSYGYTF	-	14	TRBV6-5	-	TRBJ1-2
TGTGCCAGCAGCTTAGAATCAGGGGTCTATGGCTACACCTTC	CASSLESGVYGYTF	many	14	TRBV7-9	-	TRBJ1-2
TGTGCCAGCAGCCCGACAGGGGCCTACGAGCAGTACTTC	CASSPTGAYEQYF	many	13	TRBV7-6	TRBD1	TRBJ2-7
TGCAGTGCTAGAGTCGGGGAGAATAGCAATCAGCCCCAGCATTTT	CSARVGENSNQPQHF	many	15	TRBV20-1	-	TRBJ1-5
TGTGCCAGCAGTGTGAAAAGCTCCTACGAGCAGTACTTC	CASSVKSSYEQYF	many	13	TRBV27	-	TRBJ2-7
TGCGCCAGCCAACTTCAAGGCCGGGACAGGGGGTACTTC	CASQLQGRDRGYF	few	13	TRBV10-1	TRBD1	TRBJ2-7
TGCAGGGCTAGGGGACAAGAGACCCAGTACTTC	CRARGQETQYF	-	11	TRBV20-1	-	TRBJ2-5
TGTGCCAGCAGCAGAAGACAGGGCCGAACTGAAGCTTTCTTT	CASSRRQGRTEAFF	-	14	TRBV7-9	TRBD1	TRBJ1-1
TGTGCCAGCAGCGCCGGGACAGGGGTTAAAAACACCATATATTTT	CASSAGTGVKNTIYF	few	15	TRBV7-9	TRBD1	TRBJ1-3
TGTGCCAGCAGTGTAAATGGGGTTGTGAACACTGAAGCTTTCTTT	CASSVNGVVNTEAFF	-	15	TRBV12-3/TRBV12-4	-	TRBJ1-1
TGTGCCAGCAGTTCAGGGCCTCTACACCTCACAGATACGCAGTATTTT	CASSSGPLHLTDTQYF	many	16	TRBV7-2	-	TRBJ2-3